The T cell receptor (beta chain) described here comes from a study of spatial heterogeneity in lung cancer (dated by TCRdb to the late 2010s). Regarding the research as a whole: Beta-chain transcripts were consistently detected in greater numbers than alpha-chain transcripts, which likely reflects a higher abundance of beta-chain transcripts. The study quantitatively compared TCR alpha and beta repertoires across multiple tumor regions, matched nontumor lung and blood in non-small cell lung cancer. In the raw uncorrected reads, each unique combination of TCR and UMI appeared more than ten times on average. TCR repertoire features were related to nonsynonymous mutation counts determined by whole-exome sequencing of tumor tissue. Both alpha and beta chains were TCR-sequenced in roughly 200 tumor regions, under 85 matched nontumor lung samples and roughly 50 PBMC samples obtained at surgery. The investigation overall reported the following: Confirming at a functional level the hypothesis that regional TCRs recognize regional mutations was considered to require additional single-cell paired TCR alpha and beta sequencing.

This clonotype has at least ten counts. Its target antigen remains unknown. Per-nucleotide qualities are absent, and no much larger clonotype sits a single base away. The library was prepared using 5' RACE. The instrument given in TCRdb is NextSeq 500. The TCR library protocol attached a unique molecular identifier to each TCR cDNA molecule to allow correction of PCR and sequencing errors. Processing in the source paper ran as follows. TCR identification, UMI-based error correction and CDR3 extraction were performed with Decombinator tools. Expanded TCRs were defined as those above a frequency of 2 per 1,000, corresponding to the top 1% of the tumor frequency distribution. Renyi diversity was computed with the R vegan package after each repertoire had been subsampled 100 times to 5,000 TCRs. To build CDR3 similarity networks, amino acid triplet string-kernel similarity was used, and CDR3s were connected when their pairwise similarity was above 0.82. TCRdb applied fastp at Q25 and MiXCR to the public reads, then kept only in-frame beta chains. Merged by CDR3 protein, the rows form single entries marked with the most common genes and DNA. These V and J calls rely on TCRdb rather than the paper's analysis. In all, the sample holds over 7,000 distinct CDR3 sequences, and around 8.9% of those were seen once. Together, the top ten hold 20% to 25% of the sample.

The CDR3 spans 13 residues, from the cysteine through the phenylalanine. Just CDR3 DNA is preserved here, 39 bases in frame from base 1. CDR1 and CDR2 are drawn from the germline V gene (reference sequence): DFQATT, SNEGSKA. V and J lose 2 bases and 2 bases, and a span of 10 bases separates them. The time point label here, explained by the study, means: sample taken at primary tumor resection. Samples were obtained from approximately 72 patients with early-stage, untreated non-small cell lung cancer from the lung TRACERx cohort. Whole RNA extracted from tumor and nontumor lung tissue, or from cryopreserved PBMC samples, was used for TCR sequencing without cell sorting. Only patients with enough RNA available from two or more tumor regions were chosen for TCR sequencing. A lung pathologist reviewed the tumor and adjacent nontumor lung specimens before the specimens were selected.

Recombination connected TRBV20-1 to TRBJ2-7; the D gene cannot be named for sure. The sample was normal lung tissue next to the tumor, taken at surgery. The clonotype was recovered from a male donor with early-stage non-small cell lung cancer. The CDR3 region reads CSARPDWAYEQYF. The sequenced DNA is TGCAGTGCTAGACCCGACTGGGCCTACGAGCAGTACTTC.